What follows are 21 T cell receptor beta chains derived from one specimen sequenced in a study of blood T cell repertoires in COVID-19 (dated by TCRdb to the early 2020s). Receptor amplification or capture employed the immunoSEQ multiplex PCR assay. In its TCRdb copy, this immuneACCESS table keeps in-frame sequences only and misses some clones. Where compared with another copy, unresolved V genes explain less than half of these, and the others have no known cause. The sample profile shows under 200,000 clones; about four fifths of them were found once. Clones ranked in the top ten supply approximately 6.2% of the sample. The sequenced sample was peripheral blood. All receptors derive from a man aged 65 to 85 with active or convalescent COVID-19.

V is TRBV5-1 and J is TRBJ2-1, with 9 nucleotides matching TRBD2. The CDR3 has 16 residues. The V gene end was trimmed by 0 bases and the J gene end by 4 bases; junction bases not matched to a gene: 5. The germline V gene has CDR1 SGHRS and CDR2 YFSETQ. Here the CDR3 reads CASSLGASGVYNEQFF. CDR3 nucleotide sequence: TGCGCCAGCAGCTTGGGAGCTAGCGGGGTATACAATGAGCAGTTCTTC.

This clone was counted a few times. The chain joins TRBV9 to TRBJ1-3, with D unclear. The length of the CDR3 is 16 residues. From germline, CDR1 is SGDLS and CDR2 YYNGEE. V lost 1 base and J 0 bases, leaving 11 bases between the germline ends. The CDR3 spells CASSVSPGNSGNTIYF. CDR3 nucleotides: TGTGCCAGCAGCGTAAGCCCGGGAAACTCTGGAAACACCATATATTTT.

J is TRBJ2-7 and V is TRBV28; the D gene is possibly TRBD2 (6 bases). The CDR3 contains 15 residues. The germline V gene has CDR1 MDHEN and CDR2 SYDVKM. Trimming shortened V by 5 bases and J by 4 bases, and 18 bases separated the two germline ends. CDR3 in DNA: TGTGCCAGCAGTCCCCGCGGGGTTCGAAAGTACGAGCAGTACTTC. This translates into CASSPRGVRKYEQYF. Supplemented by reference TRBV28 and TRBJ2-7, the full variable domain reads DVKVTQSSRYLVKRTGEKVFLECVQDMDHENMFWYRQDPGLGLRLIYFSYDVKMKEKGDIPEGYSVSREKKERFSLILESASTNQTSMYLCASSPRGVRKYEQYFGPGTRLTVT.

This clone was counted a few times. The chain recombines TRBV6-6 with TRBJ1-6; D not certain. The V and J ends lost 7 bases and 7 bases respectively, with 17 bases between them. There are 15 residues in the CDR3. Germline assignment: CDR1 MNHNY and CDR2 SVGAGI (reference sequence). This CDR3 is CASNTLGRENSPLHF. CDR3 nucleotide sequence: TGTGCCAGCAACACCTTAGGACGGGAGAATTCACCCCTCCACTTT.

This chain joins TRBV12-3 or TRBV12-4 and TRBJ2-1, with a tentative D call TRBD1 (5 bases). The CDR3 is 12 amino acids. V lost 6 bases to trimming and J lost 6 bases, with 9 bases between them. CDR3 nucleotides: TGTGCCAGCAGCCGAGACAGCAATGAGCAGTTCTTC. As protein: CASSRDSNEQFF.

The rearrangement uses TRBV28 and TRBJ2-7; TRBD2 might be the D (5 bases). The CDR3 length is 14 residues. The V gene lost 3 bases and the J gene lost 2 bases, with 11 bases spanning the gap. Germline V gene lookup returns CDR1 MDHEN and CDR2 SYDVKM. The CDR3 coding sequence is TGTGCCAGCAGTTTGGCTAGCCCTACCTACGAGCAGTACTTC. Translating gives CASSLASPTYEQYF.

The chain carries TRBV3-1 (or the pseudogene TRBV3-2) and TRBJ1-2; 10 positions match TRBD1. The CDR3 spans 16 residues. Germline V lookup: CDR1 LGHDT, CDR2 YNNKEL (reference sequence). Trimming took 4 bases from V and 8 from J; bases not matched to a gene: 13. The DNA for the CDR3 is TGTGCCAGCAGCCGAAAAAGGGCCGGGACAGGGGAAGGCTACACCTTC. This sequence encodes CASSRKRAGTGEGYTF.

This clone was counted once. The J gene is TRBJ1-4, the V gene TRBV3-1 (or the pseudogene TRBV3-2); D gene ambiguous. The CDR3 has 16 residues. V was trimmed by 2 bases and J by 4 bases, leaving 14 bases between them. CDR1 LGHDT and CDR2 YNNKEL come from the germline V gene (reference sequence). The CDR3 here is CASSQNLGGLNEKLFF. The CDR3 DNA is TGTGCCAGCAGCCAAAACTTGGGTGGGCTTAATGAAAAACTGTTTTTT.

This chain joins TRBV7-9 and TRBJ2-2; D is perhaps TRBD1 (7 bases). V shed 3 bases and J shed 6 bases, with 23 bases lying between them. Germline-derived CDR1 and CDR2 are SEHNR and FQNEAQ (reference sequence). The CDR3 runs to 18 residues. CDR3: CASSFYRGSGWGAGELFF. As DNA, the CDR3 is TGTGCCAGCAGCTTCTACAGGGGTTCTGGCTGGGGGGCCGGGGAGCTGTTTTTT.

The rearrangement joins TRBV15 to TRBJ1-5; perhaps TRBD1 as D (5 bases). Per germline, CDR1 LNHNV and CDR2 YYDKDF (reference sequence). This CDR3 spans 16 amino acids. V gave up 0 bases and J gave up 11 bases, with 20 bases separating them. The CDR3 protein is CATSRDPQLREGAQHF. In nucleotides, the CDR3 is TGTGCCACCAGCAGAGATCCCCAACTTCGCGAAGGGGCCCAGCATTTT.

The chain is built from TRBV7-6 and TRBJ1-6, with a tentative D call TRBD1 (6 bases). The CDR3 covers 14 residues. V was pared by 5 bases and J by 4 bases, with 9 bases between. CDR1 and CDR2 from the germline V gene are SGHVS and FNYEAQ. The CDR3 reads CASSRTGYNSPLHF. The CDR3 DNA sequence: TGTGCCAGCAGCCGAACAGGGTATAATTCACCCCTCCACTTT.

This chain connects TRBV5-1 to TRBJ2-1, with unresolved D. The length of the CDR3 is 14 residues. Trimming stripped 0 bases from V and 7 bases from J, with 11 bases between. CDR1 is SGHRS and CDR2 is YFSETQ in the germline V gene. The CDR3 DNA follows: TGCGCCAGCAGCTTGGACGCGGTCCTAAATGAGCAGTTCTTC. Its translation: CASSLDAVLNEQFF.

The gene calls are TRBV9 and TRBJ2-1; D call uncertain. From germline, CDR1 is SGDLS and CDR2 YYNGEE. With 3 bases removed from V and 0 bases from J, the gap between germline ends came to 13 bases. The CDR3 covers 16 residues. The CDR3 DNA follows: TGTGCCAGCAGCGCTTTCGTCTCGTCCTCCTACAATGAGCAGTTCTTC. Translating gives CASSAFVSSSYNEQFF.

The chain is built from TRBV18 and TRBJ1-2; D may be TRBD1 (6 bases). The V gene lost 1 base and the J gene lost 7 bases, with 19 bases spanning the gap. The CDR3 is 16 amino acids. Germline assignment: CDR1 KGHSH and CDR2 LQKENI. The CDR3 here is CASSPREERGRFGYTF. The DNA of the CDR3 is TGTGCCAGCTCACCACGGGAAGAGCGGGGGCGGTTTGGCTACACCTTC.

The genes are TRBV19 and TRBJ1-5, with TRBD1 matching 11 bases. From germline, CDR1 is LNHDA and CDR2 SQIVND (reference sequence). V lost 1 base, J lost 2 bases, and 4 bases stayed unmatched. The CDR3 extends over 17 amino acids. The CDR3 protein is CASSIVVGQGGNQPQHF. The CDR3 DNA sequence: TGTGCCAGTAGTATAGTGGTGGGACAGGGGGGCAATCAGCCCCAGCATTTT.

This chain uses TRBV19 with TRBJ1-5, with D unclear. The germline V gene has CDR1 LNHDA and CDR2 SQIVND (reference sequence). There are 15 residues in the CDR3. Trimming cost V 4 bases and J 7 bases, with 17 bases left between them. The CDR3 sequence is CASSKPGFPRQPQHF. The DNA of the CDR3 is TGTGCCAGTAGTAAGCCGGGTTTCCCAAGACAGCCCCAGCATTTT.

The chain recombines TRBV5-1 with TRBJ1-1; perhaps TRBD1 as D (6 bases). The V end lost 3 bases, the J end lost 10 bases, and 16 bases lay between the germline ends. The CDR3 contains 13 residues. Germline V CDR1 and CDR2: SGHRS, YFSETQ. The CDR3 spells CASSWGLQGVAFF. In nucleotides, the CDR3 is TGCGCCAGCAGCTGGGGGCTACAGGGTGTAGCTTTCTTT.

This sequence joins TRBV9 and TRBJ2-2, with TRBD2 identical over 7 bases. This CDR3 contains 15 residues. From germline, CDR1 is SGDLS and CDR2 YYNGEE. The ends lost 0 bases at V and 4 bases at J; junction bases unmatched: 3. This chain's CDR3 is CASSVGGGGTGELFF. The CDR3 region has the DNA TGTGCCAGCAGCGTAGGTGGGGGGGGCACCGGGGAGCTGTTTTTT.

The chain is built from TRBV7-2 and TRBJ2-1; 8 bases match TRBD2. Germline V lookup: CDR1 SGHTA, CDR2 FQGNSA. Unmatched junction bases numbered 9, after V lost 1 base and J lost 4 bases. The CDR3 is 17 residues long. The CDR3 DNA sequence: TGTGCCAGCAGCTTAGGTTCCGGACTAGCAGTATACAATGAGCAGTTCTTC. Its protein product is CASSLGSGLAVYNEQFF.

The V and J genes are TRBV7-3 and TRBJ2-3; TRBD2 matches 14 bases. Germline assignment: CDR1 SGHTA and CDR2 FQGTGA. The CDR3 has 16 amino acids. J was trimmed by 5 bases and V by 4 bases; bases with no gene match: 5. The CDR3 sequence is CASSYPGTSGGDTQYF. The CDR3 bases are TGTGCCAGCAGCTACCCCGGGACTAGCGGGGGAGATACGCAGTATTTT. Drawing the rest from reference TRBV7-3 and TRBJ2-3, the complete variable domain is GAGVSQTPSNKVTEKGKYVELRCDPISGHTALYWYRQSLGQGPEFLIYFQGTGAADDSGLPNDRFFAVRPEGSVSTLKIQRTERGDSAVYLCASSYPGTSGGDTQYFGPGTRLTVL.

The chain joins TRBV6-2 or TRBV6-3 to TRBJ1-5; D is uncertain. The V end lost 2 bases, the J end lost 5 bases, and 10 bases lay between the germline ends. The CDR3 spans 14 residues. The germline V gene encodes CDR1 MNHEY and CDR2 SVGEGT. The CDR3 sequence is CASSYLRGDQPQHF. In nucleotides, the CDR3 is TGTGCCAGCAGTTACCTCCGAGGCGATCAGCCCCAGCATTTT.